This T cell receptor beta chain was profiled in a study of T-cell memory formation after mild COVID-19. This CDR3 has 13 residues. Germline V lookup: CDR1 MNHEY, CDR2 SVGAGI. The V end was cut by 5 bases, the J end by 4 bases, with 12 bases between. Of note for this clonotype: The antigen remains undetermined.

Study conclusions and caveats: In second-wave clones peaking day 37, SARS-CoV-2 specificity remained unconfirmed.

Researchers used 5'RACE with constant-segment primers to make TCR alpha and TCR beta cDNA libraries that carry sample barcodes and UMIs. Via MiXCR, TCRdb re-called the 5' RACE reads, giving one row per CDR3 protein. The table lists 200,000 to 250,000 distinct CDR3 sequences, approximately 16% of them singletons. This chain joins TRBV6-5 and TRBJ2-7; D is unresolved. The sequencing input was PBMCs or a T cell subset sorted from them (not recorded which). This TCR came from a man in his late teens or twenties who had mild COVID-19 (a few samples of this study predate the infection). Cell type and time point are not known. The CDR3 DNA reads TGTGCCAGCAGTGACGTGGGAATATACGAGCAGTACTTC. It specifies CASSDVGIYEQYF.